This T cell receptor (beta chain) was sequenced in a study of T cells after yellow fever vaccination. Study-level results: Any FACS-sorted repertoire could hold abundant clonotypes that contaminate it from the bulk population. When the response was secondary, it was weaker but reached its peak faster, day 5 versus 15. Clonotype sharing between CD4 and CD8 compartments was small.

Universal primer sites and UMIs were introduced during 5'RACE template-switching synthesis of TCR cDNA. TCRdb itself ran the 5' RACE reads through MiXCR, one entry per CDR3 protein. The data contain over 100,000 distinct CDR3 sequences, 8.4% of them singletons. Note on this clonotype: Its antigen is not identified.

V lost 7 bases to trimming and J lost 3 bases, with 15 bases between them. Germline CDR1 MDHEN, CDR2 SYDVKM. The CDR3 has 14 residues. The specimen comprised CD8+ T cells sorted from PBMCs, sampled 45 days after the yellow fever booster vaccination. The sequence came from a man aged 30 to 45 who received the YFV17D yellow fever vaccine. V gene TRBV28 combines with J gene TRBJ1-2; no reliable D call. The CDR3: CASTERTDYYGYTF. The CDR3 DNA sequence: TGTGCCAGCACCGAAAGGACGGACTACTATGGCTACACCTTC.